This TCR beta chain was captured by sequencing in a study of naive and memory T cell subsets. As regards this clonotype: Its specificity is unknown.

V was clipped by 2 bases and J by 10 bases, with 18 bases between them. This CDR3 region has 15 residues. Germline loops: CDR1 KGHSH, CDR2 LQKENI. Alpha and beta libraries were amplified separately from the second PCR onward. Cells stained for CD3, CD4, CD8, CD45RA, CD27 and viability were sorted into four CD45RA/CD27 subsets. Both TRBC1 and TRBC2 were covered by a beta constant-region primer of two equimolar oligonucleotides. An oligonucleotide with the SP2 primer and a 12-nucleotide UMI was ligated to the cDNA 3' end. TCRdb re-called the UMI-ligation and nested PCR reads through MiXCR, storing one row per CDR3 protein. Of 130,000 to 150,000 distinct CDR3 sequences listed, approximately 17% are singletons. Study results and limitations: From naive to CM, EM and EMRA, diversity decreased and Gini increased.

Input material: naive CD4+ T cells from blood. V and J are TRBV18 and TRBJ2-1; a weak D match, TRBD2 (6 bases). The source is a human donor in good health. The CDR3 reads CASSPVGRRDWEQFF. In DNA, the CDR3 is TGTGCCAGCTCACCAGTGGGCAGGCGGGATTGGGAGCAGTTCTTC. Supplemented by reference TRBV18 and TRBJ2-1, the full variable domain reads NAGVMQNPRHLVRRRGQEARLRCSPMKGHSHVYWYRQLPEEGLKFMVYLQKENIIDESGMPKERFSAEFPKEGPSILRIQQVVRGDSAAYFCASSPVGRRDWEQFFGPGTRLTVL.